The TCR beta chain under discussion was sequenced for a study of blood T cell repertoires in COVID-19. Across the whole study: Researchers got acute and convalescent COVID-19 samples from the United States, Italy and Spain. Sources were T cells, B-cell-depleted T cells, or PBMCs; the material itself was cDNA or gDNA.

Assay used: immunoSEQ multiplex PCR; TCRdb lists only in-frame clones, some missing. The sample holds roughly 220,000 clones; about 80% are singletons and the top ten take 2% to 2.5%. The CDR3 runs 17 residues. Per the germline V gene, CDR1 is LNHNV and CDR2 is YYDKDF (reference sequence). Trimming took 3 bases from V and 0 from J; bases not matched to a gene: 7. This clonotype originated in a woman aged 55-75 years with acute or convalescent COVID-19. The genes are TRBV15 and TRBJ2-3, with 9 bases that match TRBD2. Sequencing was done on a sample of peripheral blood. CDR3 DNA: TGTGCCACCAGCAGTTCATCTAGCGGGGTGAGCACAGATACGCAGTATTTT. As protein: CATSSSSSGVSTDTQYF.